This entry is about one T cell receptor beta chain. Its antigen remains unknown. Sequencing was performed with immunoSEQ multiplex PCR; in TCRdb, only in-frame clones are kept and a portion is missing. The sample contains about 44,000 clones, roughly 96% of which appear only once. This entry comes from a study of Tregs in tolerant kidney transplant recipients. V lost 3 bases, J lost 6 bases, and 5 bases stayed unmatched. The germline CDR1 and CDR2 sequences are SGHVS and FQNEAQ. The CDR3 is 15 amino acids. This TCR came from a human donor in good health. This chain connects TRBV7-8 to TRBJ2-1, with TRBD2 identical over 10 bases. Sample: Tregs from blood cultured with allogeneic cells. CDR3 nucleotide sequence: TGTGCCAGCAGCTTTCTACTAGCGGGGAGCAATGAGCAGTTCTTC. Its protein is CASSFLLAGSNEQFF.